The 12 T cell receptor beta chains below were found in one sample sequenced in a study of regulatory T cells in long-lasting Graves disease. Time point denoted: newly diagnosed GD, antithyroid drugs for less than 3 months. Following extraction of RNA from PBMCs, that RNA was used to make the TCR library. TCR beta libraries were built with iRepertoire HTBI primers and Arm-PCR of CDR3 regions. TCRdb reprocessed the multiplex PCR reads via MiXCR and lists one record per CDR3 protein. The table shows approximately 210,000 distinct CDR3 sequences, with approximately 20% occurring only once. The sequencing used peripheral blood mononuclear cells (PBMCs), collected at new diagnosis, from a patient treated with antithyroid drugs. The receptors come from a female donor with Graves disease.

The table lists this clonotype with many counts. The V gene is TRBV19, the J gene TRBJ2-2; 8 bases match TRBD2. Germline V gives CDR1 LNHDA, CDR2 SQIVND (reference sequence). The ends lost 5 bases at V and 2 bases at J; junction bases unmatched: 7. The CDR3 length is 16 residues. CDR3 coding DNA: TGTGCCAGTAGTTTCGGGAGCGGGAGAAACACCGGGGAGCTGTTTTTT. Its protein is CASSFGSGRNTGELFF. The entire variable domain, with the rest obtained from reference TRBV19 and TRBJ2-2, is as follows: DGGITQSPKYLFRKEGQNVTLSCEQNLNHDAMYWYRQDPGQGLRLIYYSQIVNDFQKGDIAEGYSVSREKKESFPLTVTSAQKNPTAFYLCASSFGSGRNTGELFFGEGSRLTVL.

This clonotype showed up many times. V usage is TRBV15 and J usage is TRBJ2-7; no definite D call. The V end lost 0 bases, the J end lost 5 bases, and 14 bases lay between the germline ends. From germline, CDR1 is LNHNV and CDR2 YYDKDF (reference sequence). CDR3 length: 15 residues. The CDR3 reads CATSRDPTGPNEQYF. CDR3 nucleotide sequence: TGTGCCACCAGCAGAGATCCGACGGGTCCGAACGAGCAGTACTTC.

The chain uses TRBV2 and TRBJ1-5; D might be TRBD1 (6 bases). Germline assignment: CDR1 SNHLY and CDR2 FYNNEI. CDR3 size: 16 residues. V was trimmed by 6 bases and J by 3 bases, leaving 18 bases between them. This CDR3 is CASRRAGAGYNQPQHF. The CDR3 bases are TGTGCCAGCAGGAGAGCGGGGGCAGGGTACAATCAGCCCCAGCATTTT.

The V and J genes are TRBV28 and TRBJ2-1, with D unresolved. Trimming left V 5 bases short and J 5 bases short, with 19 bases between. This CDR3 spans 16 amino acids. CDR1 is MDHEN and CDR2 is SYDVKM in the germline V gene. The CDR3 coding sequence is TGTGCCAGCAGTAGACCAGTCTTTGCGGCGAACAATGAGCAGTTCTTC. Its protein is CASSRPVFAANNEQFF. The variable domain in full, with the rest retrieved from reference TRBV28 and TRBJ2-1, is DVKVTQSSRYLVKRTGEKVFLECVQDMDHENMFWYRQDPGLGLRLIYFSYDVKMKEKGDIPEGYSVSREKKERFSLILESASTNQTSMYLCASSRPVFAANNEQFFGPGTRLTVL.

This clonotype was found many times. The rearrangement links TRBV7-8 to TRBJ2-1, with no clear D. CDR1 is SGHVS, CDR2 FQNEAQ, per germline. Deletions cut 0 bases from V and 10 bases from J, with 10 bases between. This CDR3 spans 13 amino acids. The CDR3 coding sequence is TGTGCCAGCAGCTTAGCGCTTATGGAGGAGCAGTTCTTC. Translating gives CASSLALMEEQFF.

The sample holds many counts of this clonotype. The chain carries TRBV27 and TRBJ2-7; D gene ambiguous. This CDR3 has 14 residues. CDR1 MNHEY and CDR2 SMNVEV come from the germline V gene (reference sequence). The ends were cut back, 9 bases at V and 0 bases at J, with 15 bases in the middle. The chain's CDR3 is CASAAGWGSYEQYF. In nucleotides, the CDR3 is TGTGCCAGTGCGGCCGGGTGGGGCTCCTACGAGCAGTACTTC.

At least ten counts were recorded for this clonotype. This rearrangement joins TRBV30 to TRBJ2-7; D not certain. There are 13 residues in the CDR3. CDR1 is GTSNPN and CDR2 is SVGIG in the germline V gene (reference sequence). The germline V and J ends were trimmed by 2 bases and 0 bases, with 8 bases remaining between them. For the CDR3, the DNA is TGTGCCTGGAGTCCCACTTCCTCCTACGAGCAGTACTTC. Translation: CAWSPTSSYEQYF.

This clonotype was recorded many times. The chain joins TRBV7-9 to TRBJ1-1; 9 nucleotides align to TRBD1. This CDR3 has 13 residues. The germline CDR1 and CDR2 sequences are SEHNR and FQNEAQ (reference sequence). The V segment lost 6 bases and the J segment 6 bases; nucleotides outside the gene matches: 5. This chain's CDR3 is CASSRGTGPEAFF. The CDR3 nucleotides read TGTGCCAGCAGTCGCGGGACAGGGCCTGAAGCTTTCTTT. Full variable domain (outside the CDR3, taken from reference TRBV7-9 and TRBJ1-1): DTGVSQNPRHKITKRGQNVTFRCDPISEHNRLYWYRQTLGQGPEFLTYFQNEAQLEKSRLLSDRFSAERPKGSFSTLEIQRTEQGDSAMYLCASSRGTGPEAFFGQGTRLTVV.

This clonotype was recorded many times. This chain uses TRBV19 with TRBJ2-5, with TRBD2 matching 9 bases. V gave up 4 bases and J gave up 1 base; unmatched junction bases: 4. The CDR3 loop spans 15 amino acids. In germline, CDR1 is LNHDA, CDR2 SQIVND (reference sequence). Here the CDR3 reads CASSTLTSGQETQYF. The CDR3 coding sequence is TGTGCCAGTAGTACCCTGACTAGCGGCCAAGAGACCCAGTACTTC.

This clonotype was counted many times. CDR3 DNA sequence: TGTGCCAGCAGTTACTCCCCTAAATACGAGCAGTACTTC. It yields the protein CASSYSPKYEQYF. The chain recombines TRBV6-5 with TRBJ2-7; unclear D gene. V lost 0 bases, J lost 4 bases, and 7 bases lay in between. The CDR3 covers 13 residues. Germline values: CDR1 MNHEY, CDR2 SVGAGI.

This clonotype has a count of ten or more. This chain connects TRBV2 to TRBJ2-4; D ambiguous. V was clipped by 4 bases and J by 0 bases, with 10 bases between them. CDR1 is SNHLY, CDR2 FYNNEI, per germline. CDR3 length: 15 residues. The CDR3 DNA is TGTGCCAGCAGTGGGGGTAGACTAGCCAAAAACATTCAGTACTTC. It is translated as CASSGGRLAKNIQYF.

V gene TRBV19 combines with J gene TRBJ2-7, with a weak D call TRBD2 (5 bases). The CDR3 runs to 14 residues. Germline assignment: CDR1 LNHDA and CDR2 SQIVND (reference sequence). V lost 2 bases and J lost 2, with 10 bases in between. CDR3 coding DNA: TGTGCCAGTAGTATACGGGGAGATACCTACGAGCAGTACTTC. This translates into CASSIRGDTYEQYF.